These T cell receptor beta chains were read from a single sample in a study of CD8 T cells in Susac syndrome. TCRdb redid the calling of the immunoSEQ multiplex PCR reads with MiXCR, one entry per CDR3 protein. The table lists about 160,000 distinct CDR3 sequences, around 90% of them singletons, with approximately 0.073% in the top ten. Source material: CD4+ T cells from PBMCs. Every receptor here comes from a human donor in good health. The CDR3 runs from the conserved cysteine through the conserved F or W. D genes are given only for firm matches. Part of the rows lack a size; the others show once, few, many or a class for expanded clones.

D,V,size,J,DNA,CDR3
TRBD2,TRBV28,.,TRBJ2-2,TGTGCCAGCAGATTTAGCGGGAAGGTCGGGGAGCTGTTTTTT,CASRFSGKVGELFF
.,TRBV6-5,.,TRBJ1-2,TGTGCCAGCAGTTCACCGCCACCAACGTATGGCTACACCTTC,CASSSPPPTYGYTF
.,TRBV21-1,.,TRBJ2-1,TGTGCCAGCAGCAATGAGCAGTTCTTC,CASSNEQFF
.,TRBV11-2,.,TRBJ2-2,TGTGCCAGCAGCTTCCAAGCCACCGGGAAGGGCACCGGGGAGCTGTTTTTT,CASSFQATGKGTGELFF
TRBD1,TRBV5-6,.,TRBJ1-1,TGTGCCAGCAGCTTCTGGACAGGGGTGGTAGACACTGAAGCTTTCTTT,CASSFWTGVVDTEAFF
.,TRBV11-2,.,TRBJ2-3,TGTGCCAGCAGCTTAGGGAACGGAGAGGCTAGCACAGATACGCAGTATTTT,CASSLGNGEASTDTQYF
.,TRBV11-2,.,TRBJ2-2,TGTGCCAGCAGCTTAGTCCCCGGGTCCGATGGCACCGGGGAGCTGTTTTTT,CASSLVPGSDGTGELFF
.,TRBV29-1,.,TRBJ1-1,TGCAGCGTTGCGGGGGGGTCTGAAGCTTTCTTT,CSVAGGSEAFF
.,TRBV15,.,TRBJ2-1,TGTGCCACCAGCCGGAAAGCAGACATCTACAATGAGCAGTTCTTC,CATSRKADIYNEQFF
.,TRBV24-1,.,TRBJ2-2,TGTGCCACCAGTGATTTGGGACTAAACACCGGGGAGCTGTTTTTT,CATSDLGLNTGELFF
.,TRBV20-1,.,TRBJ2-2,TGCAGTGCACCGACCTCACTGAACACCGGGGAGCTGTTTTTT,CSAPTSLNTGELFF
TRBD1,TRBV9,.,TRBJ2-5,TGTGCCAGCAGCTCCGCCGGGACAGGGTTCACAGAGACCCAGTACTTC,CASSSAGTGFTETQYF
.,TRBV7-3,.,TRBJ2-2,TGTGCCAGCAGCCTCCGGACAGTAAGCACCGGGGAGCTGTTTTTT,CASSLRTVSTGELFF
.,TRBV2,.,TRBJ2-1,TGTGCCAGCAGTGAATTAGGCGGGATTTGGTTCTTC,CASSELGGIWFF
.,TRBV30,.,TRBJ1-1,TGTGCCTGGAGTGTATACGGGGGGGGTACTGAAGCTTTCTTT,CAWSVYGGGTEAFF
TRBD1,TRBV24-1,.,TRBJ1-2,TGTGCCACCAGTGATTCACAGACAGGGGGCTTGTTTAACTATGGCTACACCTTC,CATSDSQTGGLFNYGYTF
.,TRBV7-9,once,TRBJ2-3,TGTGCCAGCAGCTTACGGGGCTCCCCCGATACGCAGTATTTT,CASSLRGSPDTQYF
.,TRBV6-2/TRBV6-3,few,TRBJ1-2,TGTGCCAGCACCAACTGGGGCGTCTATGGCTACACCTTC,CASTNWGVYGYTF
.,TRBV7-2,.,TRBJ1-6,TGTGCCAGCAGCTTAATGGCGGGCAGGTCCGGATCACCCCTCCACTTT,CASSLMAGRSGSPLHF
.,TRBV20-1,.,TRBJ2-5,TGCAGTGCTCGTAGCGGCTACCAAGAGACCCAGTACTTC,CSARSGYQETQYF
.,TRBV18,.,TRBJ1-1,TGTGCCAGCTCCCGCGGTGTTTCCGGTGTTGAAGCTTTCTTT,CASSRGVSGVEAFF
TRBD1,TRBV7-6,.,TRBJ2-5,TGTGCCAGCAGCTTTCCGGGACAGGGGCGGGAGACCCAGTACTTC,CASSFPGQGRETQYF
.,TRBV20-1,.,TRBJ1-5,TGCAGTGCCAAGGACGTTAGCAATCAGCCCCAGCATTTT,CSAKDVSNQPQHF
.,TRBV28,.,TRBJ2-2,TGTGCCAGCAGTTTATATCGGGAACCCGGGGAGCTGTTTTTT,CASSLYREPGELFF
TRBD1,TRBV29-1,.,TRBJ2-3,TGCAGCGTTGTGACAGGGCCCGGAGATACGCAGTATTTT,CSVVTGPGDTQYF
.,TRBV6-5,.,TRBJ2-1,TGTGCCAGCAGTTACTCTTCTCAGACAAACAATGAGCAGTTCTTC,CASSYSSQTNNEQFF
TRBD1,TRBV5-1,.,TRBJ2-4,TGCGCCAGCGGCACAGGACAGGGCACTATCATTCAGTACTTC,CASGTGQGTIIQYF
.,TRBV29-1,.,TRBJ2-3,TGCAGCGTCGGGGGCGTAGGGTCAGATACGCAGTATTTT,CSVGGVGSDTQYF
.,TRBV5-1,.,TRBJ2-2,TGCGCCAGCACCGAACCGGGTTCCGTAGGGGAGCTGTTTTTT,CASTEPGSVGELFF
.,TRBV29-1,.,TRBJ2-1,TGCAGCGTTGAAGGACAGGATTACAATGAGCAGTTCTTC,CSVEGQDYNEQFF
.,TRBV6-2/TRBV6-3,.,TRBJ2-7,TGTGCCAGCAGTTACAGGAGACAGCAGCCCTACGAGCAGTACTTC,CASSYRRQQPYEQYF
TRBD1,TRBV20-1,.,TRBJ1-1,TGCAGTGCCCCCCAAGGGGGCGGGGCTTTCTTT,CSAPQGGGAFF
.,TRBV3-1,.,TRBJ2-3,TGTGCCAGCAGCCAACCGGGACTTTCAACAACTAGCACAGATACGCAGTATTTT,CASSQPGLSTTSTDTQYF
TRBD2,TRBV7-9,.,TRBJ2-3,TGTGCCAGCAGCTTAAGGGCTAGCGGGAGATCAGATACGCAGTATTTT,CASSLRASGRSDTQYF
.,TRBV30,.,TRBJ1-4,TGTGCCTGGAGTGGTGGAAGGGGAGGAAAACTGTTTTTT,CAWSGGRGGKLFF
.,TRBV7-2,.,TRBJ2-1,TGTGCCAGCAGCTTAATGGACCCCGCCCCGTTCTTC,CASSLMDPAPFF
TRBD1,TRBV20-1,.,TRBJ1-4,TGCAGTGCTAGTGACCCGATCGGGACAGTAGGAGAAAAACTGTTTTTT,CSASDPIGTVGEKLFF
.,TRBV20-1,.,TRBJ2-5,TGCAGTGCTAGAGTATTAAGTCGGGGAGAGACCCAGTACTTC,CSARVLSRGETQYF
.,TRBV28,.,TRBJ2-5,TGTGCCAGCAGCAAAATGACTGAGACCCAGTACTTC,CASSKMTETQYF
.,TRBV28,.,TRBJ2-3,TGTGCCAGCAGTTTGGGGGGGCCCACAGATACGCAGTATTTT,CASSLGGPTDTQYF
TRBD2,TRBV7-2,few,TRBJ2-1,TGTGCCAGCAGCTTATCGGCTAGCGGGTACAATGAGCAGTTCTTC,CASSLSASGYNEQFF
TRBD1,TRBV5-1,.,TRBJ2-3,TGCGCCAGCAGCACGGGGACAGGTATAGGCACAGATACGCAGTATTTT,CASSTGTGIGTDTQYF